The source of this TCR beta chain is a study of brain T cells in children with intractable seizures. Findings of the study overall: Pre-surgery blood may have been undersampled, hiding some clones. Only CDR3 sequence similarity suggested viral specificity, without known HCMV serostatus.

This clone was seen a single time. Its antigen is unidentified. TCRdb's table, derived via immunoSEQ multiplex PCR, lists solely in-frame clones and lacks some. The repertoire holds some 20,000 clones, with 90% to 95% as singletons. Trimming removed 4 bases from V and 6 bases from J; junction bases left unmatched: 8. The CDR3 has 16 residues. Germline lookup yields CDR1 SGHRS and CDR2 YFSETQ. Sequencing was limited to surgery cases with top T cell transcript signatures in brain tissue. The chain links TRBV5-1 to TRBJ2-1; 12 nucleotides match TRBD2. The TCR sequence derives from a boy younger than 18 with focal cortical dysplasia and intractable seizures. This sample comprised peripheral blood, obtained at surgery. CDR3 in DNA: TGCGCCAGCAGCCAAAGGACTAGCGGGACACCCAATGAGCAGTTCTTC. It codes for CASSQRTSGTPNEQFF.